A selection of T cell receptor beta chains follows, all from one sample in a study of T cell clonotyping in hematopoietic cell transplantation. Sequencing was performed with immunoSEQ multiplex PCR; in TCRdb, only in-frame clones are kept and a portion is missing. This sample carries 2,000 or so clones, about 93% of them seen once, and the ten largest clones take around 8%. Material: PBMCs, obtained at the time of graft-versus-host disease after allogeneic stem cell transplant. These receptors came from a young adult male patient who had an allogeneic stem cell transplant from a related donor, so the T cells may come from the graft donor. Some clones in this sample may be carry-over from other donors' samples. Each CDR3 is given with its conserved first and last residue. Each record gives: J gene, D gene, V gene, clone size, CDR3 DNA, CDR3 protein. A D gene is named only where the DNA matches it firmly. Expanded clones are given a class, and other clones once, few, many or no size at all.

TRBJ2-5	.	TRBV29-1	.	TGCAGCGTTGCGGACAGCGGGACCCAGTACTTC	CSVADSGTQYF
TRBJ2-6	.	TRBV4-3	.	TGCGCCAGCAGCCAAGATAGGACCGCGGGGGCCAACGTCCTGACTTTC	CASSQDRTAGANVLTF
TRBJ2-3	TRBD2	TRBV30	.	TGTGCCTGGACTCGGGGAGGGGAGACAGATACGCAGTATTTT	CAWTRGGETDTQYF
TRBJ2-2	.	TRBV5-1	.	TGCGCCAGCAGTTTTCCGGGACAATCCTTCGGGGAGCTGTTTTTT	CASSFPGQSFGELFF
TRBJ1-2	.	TRBV7-2	.	TGTGCCAGCAGCTTAAGTTCCAGTGGGGGTATCAGCTATGGCTACACCTTC	CASSLSSSGGISYGYTF
TRBJ2-1	TRBD2	TRBV11-3	few	TGTGCCAGCAGCTTTACTAGCGGGAGTTACAATGAGCAGTTCTTC	CASSFTSGSYNEQFF
TRBJ1-5	.	TRBV6-6	.	TGTGCCAGCAGTCCCAGACAGACCGTTAGCAATCAGCCCCAGCATTTT	CASSPRQTVSNQPQHF
TRBJ2-3	TRBD1	TRBV5-4	.	TGTGCCAGCAGTACCGGCAGGGGGCAGGTAGATACGCAGTATTTT	CASSTGRGQVDTQYF
TRBJ2-3	TRBD1	TRBV4-3	.	TGCGCCAGCAGCCAAGACAGGGGGAGCACAGATACGCAGTATTTT	CASSQDRGSTDTQYF
TRBJ1-3	.	TRBV6-6	.	TGTGCCAGCAGTTATACGCGGAGAGCCTCTGGAAACACCATATATTTT	CASSYTRRASGNTIYF
TRBJ1-6	.	TRBV6-1	once	TGTGCCAGCAGTGTGGAGGGTGGAAGCTCCTATAATTCACCCCTCCACTTT	CASSVEGGSSYNSPLHF
TRBJ1-1	.	TRBV5-1	.	TGCGCCAGCAGCTTGGGTAGGGTAGTCACTGAAGCTTTCTTT	CASSLGRVVTEAFF
TRBJ2-1	TRBD2	TRBV7-7	once	TGTGCTAGCAGCTTTACTAGCGGGAGTAATGAGCAGTTCTTC	CASSFTSGSNEQFF
TRBJ1-5	TRBD1	TRBV7-2	.	TGTGCCAGCAGCTTAGGGGGACAGGGGTCGGGTCAGCCCCAGCATTTT	CASSLGGQGSGQPQHF
TRBJ1-2	.	TRBV9	.	TGTGCCAGCAGCGTAGATGAAAACTATGGCTACACCTTC	CASSVDENYGYTF
TRBJ2-3	.	TRBV6-5	.	TGTGCCAGCAGTTACTCGTCCTCGGGCACAGATACGCAGTATTTT	CASSYSSSGTDTQYF
TRBJ2-1	TRBD2	TRBV10-3	.	TGTGCCATCAGTGAGGTGGGAGGGCCTGGTTCCTACAATGAGCAGTTCTTC	CAISEVGGPGSYNEQFF
TRBJ2-5	.	TRBV9	.	TGTGCCAGCAGCGAACTTAATGGGGAGACCCAGTACTTC	CASSELNGETQYF
TRBJ1-5	.	TRBV30	few	TGTGCCTGGACCTCCGGGGGGCGGCAGCCCCAGCATTTT	CAWTSGGRQPQHF
TRBJ2-1	.	TRBV30	.	TGTGCCTGGGGACAGTACAATGAGCAGTTCTTC	CAWGQYNEQFF
TRBJ2-1	TRBD2	TRBV4-3	once	TGCGCCAGCAGCCACACGCAGGGGGGACTAGCGTACAATGAGCAGTTCTTC	CASSHTQGGLAYNEQFF
TRBJ2-7	TRBD1	TRBV27	.	TGTGCCAGCAGGCTACACCGACAGGGGGCCAACGAGCAGTACTTC	CASRLHRQGANEQYF
TRBJ2-7	.	TRBV2	.	TGTGCCAGCAGTGTGGGGGTGAGGTGGGAGCAGTACTTC	CASSVGVRWEQYF
TRBJ2-3	TRBD2	TRBV5-1	.	TGCGCCAGCAGCTTGGGACGAACTAGCGATCGCACAGATACGCAGTATTTT	CASSLGRTSDRTDTQYF
TRBJ1-5	TRBD1	TRBV19	.	TGTGCCAGTAGCGAGACAGGGTTACGGAATCAGCCCCAGCATTTT	CASSETGLRNQPQHF